This note documents a single T cell receptor beta chain sequence. Its antigen is not known. Trimming removed 3 bases from V and 4 bases from J, with 21 bases in between. The CDR3 contains 16 residues. The germline CDR1 and CDR2 sequences are SQVTM and ANQGSEA. These data are taken from a study of T cell responses to AZD1222 COVID-19 vaccine. The study's findings and limits: Spike-specific TCR breadth and depth went up after people got two AZD1222 doses. Only six individuals given AZD1222 were seropositive at baseline. A reported finding is that nearly half of spike-specific TCRs target unmutated variant regions. Most donors were white British, females outnumbered males, and clonal diversity was possibly underestimated.

This table comes from immunoSEQ multiplex PCR, and its TCRdb copy is limited to in-frame clones, with some not included. The sample lists around 100,000 clones; approximately 91% were seen once. This material consisted of peripheral blood, taken on day 0 of AZD1222 vaccination. The V gene is TRBV29-1, the J gene TRBJ1-1, with a weak D call TRBD1 (6 bases). The TCR was taken from an adult in good health. DNA of the CDR3: TGCAGCGTTGATGAACAGGGCTTACCTTCGAGCACTGAAGCTTTCTTT. This encodes CSVDEQGLPSSTEAFF.